Sequencing of this T cell receptor beta chain was carried out in a study of blood T cell repertoires in COVID-19 (dated by TCRdb to the early 2020s). A note on the overall study: Collaborator samples came from the United States, Italy and Spain and covered acute and convalescent phases of COVID-19. The prospective study material was composed of cDNA or gDNA derived from T cells, B-cell-depleted T cells, or PBMCs. Deeply sampled blood TCRbeta repertoires from subjects exposed to, actively infected with, or recovered from COVID-19 were included in the dataset. The repertoires were released in a freely available public database intended as a resource for research on the immune response to SARS-CoV-2. Sample metadata almost always included a de-identified subject ID, COVID-19 status, age in years and sex. Where available, HLA class I and class II types were taken from metadata supplied by the sample provider and were not determined by assay-based typing. The samples were drawn from the first 160 participants of the ongoing ImmuneRACE study and from some 1,300 subjects provided by 6 global collaborators. On the study overall, not on this receptor specifically: The quantity of clinical and demographic metadata differed by source and by participant and was supplied without curation.

The collaborating institutions used their own protocols to collect whole blood in K2EDTA tubes. For TCRbeta analysis, collaborator samples were shipped as frozen whole blood, as isolated PBMCs, or as DNA extracted from either sample type. Taken from cysteine to phenylalanine, the CDR3 has 13 residues. Of all the DNA, just the CDR3 is kept, 39 bases in frame from base 1. The germline V gene (reference sequence) gives CDR1 as LNHDA and CDR2 as SQIVND. Germline trimming amounts to 6 bases on V and 9 bases on J, with 5 as the count of junction bases outside the gene matches. TCRbeta CDR3 regions were amplified from genomic DNA using the immunoSEQ Assay, a bias-controlled multiplex PCR. The study's own analysis went as follows. The number of nucleated cells in each sample was estimated by amplification of reference gene primers within the assay. Sequence reads were collapsed and filtered to measure the absolute abundance of every unique TCRbeta CDR3 rearrangement. For each sample, productive Simpson clonality was calculated as the square root of Simpson's diversity index over productive rearrangements. TCRdb holds this immuneACCESS table with in-frame rearrangements only. Some clones are missing; in checked studies, unresolved V genes explain under half, and the rest has no known cause. The DNA was the basis for D and trimming; V, J and clone size are from that table. This sample holds about 120,000 clones; 86% were observed only once. Of the sample, about 4.7% falls within the top ten clones.

Details on this clone: No antigen is known for it. One base away there is no much larger clone; base qualities are not given.

The rearranged chain carries TRBV19 and TRBJ2-1, with 10 middle bases fitting TRBD2. What was sequenced was peripheral blood. This TCR was recovered from a man aged 40-50 years with acute or convalescent COVID-19. The bases read TGTGCCAGTAGAGCGGGGGGGCGGTCTGAGCAGTTCTTC. It translates to CASRAGGRSEQFF.